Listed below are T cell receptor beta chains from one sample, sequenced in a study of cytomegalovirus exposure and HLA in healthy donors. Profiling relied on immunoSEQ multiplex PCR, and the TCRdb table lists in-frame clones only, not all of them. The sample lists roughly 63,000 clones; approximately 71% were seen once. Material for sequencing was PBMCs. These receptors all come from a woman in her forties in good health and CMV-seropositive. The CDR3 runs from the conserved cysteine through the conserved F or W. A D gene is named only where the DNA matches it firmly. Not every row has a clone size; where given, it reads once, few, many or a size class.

CDR3nt: TGTGCCAGCAGCTTGGCGCCGGGACAGGCAGAGACCCAGTACTTC
CDR3aa: CASSLAPGQAETQYF
abundance: NA
v_gene: TRBV5-4
j_gene: TRBJ2-5
d_gene: TRBD1

CDR3nt: TGCGCCAGCAGCTTGGGTGAGGGGGTAGCTGAAGCTTTCTTT
CDR3aa: CASSLGEGVAEAFF
abundance: NA
v_gene: TRBV5-1
j_gene: TRBJ1-1
d_gene: NA

CDR3nt: TGCAGCGTTGATGACGGACAGTCGAATCAGCCCCAGCATTTT
CDR3aa: CSVDDGQSNQPQHF
abundance: NA
v_gene: TRBV29-1
j_gene: TRBJ1-5
d_gene: NA

CDR3nt: TGTGCCAGCAGCCTACGACAGCCGTCCGATGGCTACACCTTC
CDR3aa: CASSLRQPSDGYTF
abundance: NA
v_gene: TRBV5-6
j_gene: TRBJ1-2
d_gene: NA

CDR3nt: TGTGCCAGTAGTATAAGGAGCGGATCTTACAATGAGCAGTTCTTC
CDR3aa: CASSIRSGSYNEQFF
abundance: NA
v_gene: TRBV19
j_gene: TRBJ2-1
d_gene: NA

CDR3nt: TGTGCCAGCAGTCTTTACAGGGCCCGATCCTACGAGCAGTACTTC
CDR3aa: CASSLYRARSYEQYF
abundance: NA
v_gene: TRBV2
j_gene: TRBJ2-7
d_gene: NA

CDR3nt: TGCGCCAGCAGCCCAGGGGTAGGGACCGGGGAGCTGTTTTTT
CDR3aa: CASSPGVGTGELFF
abundance: NA
v_gene: TRBV5-1
j_gene: TRBJ2-2
d_gene: NA

CDR3nt: TGTGCCAGCACCCCTGGGGCCGTTGGAGACACCGGGGAGCTGTTTTTT
CDR3aa: CASTPGAVGDTGELFF
abundance: NA
v_gene: TRBV5-4
j_gene: TRBJ2-2
d_gene: NA

CDR3nt: TGTGCCAGCAGTGGGGACAGCGTGAACACTGAAGCTTTCTTT
CDR3aa: CASSGDSVNTEAFF
abundance: NA
v_gene: TRBV9
j_gene: TRBJ1-1
d_gene: TRBD1

CDR3nt: TGTGCCAGCAGCGTCAGGCTCACCGGGGAGCTGTTTTTT
CDR3aa: CASSVRLTGELFF
abundance: few
v_gene: TRBV9
j_gene: TRBJ2-2
d_gene: NA

CDR3nt: TGTGCCAGTATCGTAGAAAGCTCCTACAATGAGCAGTTCTTC
CDR3aa: CASIVESSYNEQFF
abundance: NA
v_gene: TRBV6-1
j_gene: TRBJ2-1
d_gene: NA

CDR3nt: TGTGCCAGTATCCCAAGGGGACATACCGGATCAAACTATGGCTACACCTTC
CDR3aa: CASIPRGHTGSNYGYTF
abundance: once
v_gene: TRBV19
j_gene: TRBJ1-2
d_gene: NA

CDR3nt: TGTGCCAGTAGTAGACTAGCGGGGGGGAAAGATACGCAGTATTTT
CDR3aa: CASSRLAGGKDTQYF
abundance: once
v_gene: TRBV19
j_gene: TRBJ2-3
d_gene: TRBD2

CDR3nt: TGTGCCAGTAGTATTGGGGGGAACGAGCAGTACTTC
CDR3aa: CASSIGGNEQYF
abundance: once
v_gene: TRBV19
j_gene: TRBJ2-7
d_gene: NA

CDR3nt: TGTGCCAGCCGTAATGAGAGGAACCCTGAGCAGTACTTC
CDR3aa: CASRNERNPEQYF
abundance: NA
v_gene: TRBV6-6
j_gene: TRBJ2-7
d_gene: NA

CDR3nt: TGTGCCTGGAGTCTAAAGGGGGTGAGCACAGATACGCAGTATTTT
CDR3aa: CAWSLKGVSTDTQYF
abundance: NA
v_gene: TRBV30
j_gene: TRBJ2-3
d_gene: NA

CDR3nt: TGTGCCAGCAGCTCCCGACTAGCGGGGGTCACAGATACGCAGTATTTT
CDR3aa: CASSSRLAGVTDTQYF
abundance: NA
v_gene: TRBV5-5
j_gene: TRBJ2-3
d_gene: TRBD2

CDR3nt: TGTGCCAGCCGAGGCACAGGAAGGGGAAACACTGAAGCTTTCTTT
CDR3aa: CASRGTGRGNTEAFF
abundance: once
v_gene: TRBV25-1
j_gene: TRBJ1-1
d_gene: NA

CDR3nt: TGCGCCAGCAGTCATGGACAGAATCAGCCCCAGCATTTT
CDR3aa: CASSHGQNQPQHF
abundance: NA
v_gene: TRBV23-1
j_gene: TRBJ1-5
d_gene: NA

CDR3nt: TGTGCCAGCTCACCAGAAATGGCGGAAACAGATACGCAGTATTTT
CDR3aa: CASSPEMAETDTQYF
abundance: NA
v_gene: TRBV18
j_gene: TRBJ2-3
d_gene: NA

CDR3nt: TGTGCCAGCAGATCCGGGACAGGGTCCACCTACAATGAGCAGTTCTTC
CDR3aa: CASRSGTGSTYNEQFF
abundance: few
v_gene: TRBV9
j_gene: TRBJ2-1
d_gene: TRBD1

CDR3nt: TGTGCCAGCTCCCGGGACAGAGCCTACGAGCAGTACTTC
CDR3aa: CASSRDRAYEQYF
abundance: NA
v_gene: TRBV6-1
j_gene: TRBJ2-7
d_gene: TRBD1

CDR3nt: TGTGCCAGCAGCTTGTCCCCGGGCACTGAAGCTTTCTTT
CDR3aa: CASSLSPGTEAFF
abundance: once
v_gene: TRBV5-6
j_gene: TRBJ1-1
d_gene: NA

CDR3nt: TGTGCCAGCAGCTTAGAAACAGGGGGCAGTCAGCCCCAGCATTTT
CDR3aa: CASSLETGGSQPQHF
abundance: NA
v_gene: TRBV7-8
j_gene: TRBJ1-5
d_gene: TRBD1

CDR3nt: TGTGCCAGCAGGGACTCGTACCAAGAGACCCAGTACTTC
CDR3aa: CASRDSYQETQYF
abundance: NA
v_gene: TRBV6-5
j_gene: TRBJ2-5
d_gene: NA

CDR3nt: TGTGCCAGCAGCCAAGCAATGACAGGGGCGTCTGCCTATGGCTACACCTTC
CDR3aa: CASSQAMTGASAYGYTF
abundance: NA
v_gene: TRBV4-2
j_gene: TRBJ1-2
d_gene: TRBD1

CDR3nt: TGTGCCAGCAGCCCGGGGACAACGAACACCGGGGAGCTGTTTTTT
CDR3aa: CASSPGTTNTGELFF
abundance: NA
v_gene: TRBV5-4
j_gene: TRBJ2-2
d_gene: NA

CDR3nt: TGTGCCAGCAGTGACAGAGCTACAGATACGCAGTATTTT
CDR3aa: CASSDRATDTQYF
abundance: NA
v_gene: TRBV6-4
j_gene: TRBJ2-3
d_gene: NA

CDR3nt: TGTGCCAGCAGCCGAGGGGGACCCCACTCCTACGAGCAGTACTTC
CDR3aa: CASSRGGPHSYEQYF
abundance: NA
v_gene: TRBV5-6
j_gene: TRBJ2-7
d_gene: NA

CDR3nt: TGTGCCAGCAGTGAGCAGGGCCCAGATACGCAGTATTTT
CDR3aa: CASSEQGPDTQYF
abundance: NA
v_gene: TRBV2
j_gene: TRBJ2-3
d_gene: NA

CDR3nt: TGTGCCTGGAGTTTAGCGGGACAGCCAAATCAGCCCCAGCATTTT
CDR3aa: CAWSLAGQPNQPQHF
abundance: NA
v_gene: TRBV30
j_gene: TRBJ1-5
d_gene: TRBD1

CDR3nt: TGTGCCAGCAGCTTCCAGGGGACCGGCTCTGGAAACACCATATATTTT
CDR3aa: CASSFQGTGSGNTIYF
abundance: few
v_gene: TRBV7-8
j_gene: TRBJ1-3
d_gene: NA

CDR3nt: TGTGCCTGGAGTGCGGACAGGAGACTTGAAAAACTGTTTTTT
CDR3aa: CAWSADRRLEKLFF
abundance: NA
v_gene: TRBV30
j_gene: TRBJ1-4
d_gene: TRBD1

CDR3nt: TGTGCCAGCAGCGGGACTAGCGGGGAGTACGAGCAGTACTTC
CDR3aa: CASSGTSGEYEQYF
abundance: once
v_gene: TRBV9
j_gene: TRBJ2-7
d_gene: TRBD2

CDR3nt: TGCGCCAGCAGTACCGACCTGACAGGTCGCTACGAGCAGTACTTC
CDR3aa: CASSTDLTGRYEQYF
abundance: NA
v_gene: TRBV5-1
j_gene: TRBJ2-7
d_gene: NA

CDR3nt: TGTGCCTGGACGATGGGGCAGGCATTCTACGAGCAGTACTTC
CDR3aa: CAWTMGQAFYEQYF
abundance: few
v_gene: TRBV30
j_gene: TRBJ2-7
d_gene: NA

CDR3nt: TGTGCCAGCTCACAAACAGGGGGGAGCACTGAAGCTTTCTTT
CDR3aa: CASSQTGGSTEAFF
abundance: NA
v_gene: TRBV18
j_gene: TRBJ1-1
d_gene: TRBD1

CDR3nt: TGTGCCAGCAGCCTATCAGGGGGCCCCTCCGCTTACAATGAGCAGTTCTTC
CDR3aa: CASSLSGGPSAYNEQFF
abundance: NA
v_gene: TRBV11-2
j_gene: TRBJ2-1
d_gene: TRBD1

CDR3nt: TGTGCCAGCAGCTTAGTAGGGGTCAGGGGAGAGACCCAGTACTTC
CDR3aa: CASSLVGVRGETQYF
abundance: NA
v_gene: TRBV7-8
j_gene: TRBJ2-5
d_gene: NA

CDR3nt: TGTGCCAGCAGTTACCGAGGTCTGGATCAGCCCCAGCATTTT
CDR3aa: CASSYRGLDQPQHF
abundance: NA
v_gene: TRBV6-5
j_gene: TRBJ1-5
d_gene: NA

CDR3nt: TGTGCCAGCAGTCTAACAGGGGATCAGCGTCAGCCCCAGCATTTT
CDR3aa: CASSLTGDQRQPQHF
abundance: NA
v_gene: TRBV27
j_gene: TRBJ1-5
d_gene: TRBD1

CDR3nt: TGTGCCAGTACCCGGGAGCCGGGACAGGAGAAAGGGCAGCCCCAGCATTTT
CDR3aa: CASTREPGQEKGQPQHF
abundance: few
v_gene: TRBV19
j_gene: TRBJ1-5
d_gene: TRBD1

CDR3nt: TGTGCCAGTAGTATAAGGGGAGGGAACACTGAAGCTTCCTTT
CDR3aa: CASSIRGGNTEASF
abundance: NA
v_gene: TRBV19
j_gene: TRBJ1-1
d_gene: NA

CDR3nt: TGTGCCAGCAGCTTAGCCAGGGGGTGGTCCACAGATACGCAGTATTTT
CDR3aa: CASSLARGWSTDTQYF
abundance: NA
v_gene: TRBV7-6
j_gene: TRBJ2-3
d_gene: TRBD1

CDR3nt: TGTGCCAGCAGCTTGGGGACCGACAGGGACTATGGCTACACCTTC
CDR3aa: CASSLGTDRDYGYTF
abundance: few
v_gene: TRBV5-4
j_gene: TRBJ1-2
d_gene: TRBD1

CDR3nt: TGTGCCACCGGCCCCGGGTCCTACGAGCAGTACTTC
CDR3aa: CATGPGSYEQYF
abundance: NA
v_gene: TRBV27
j_gene: TRBJ2-7
d_gene: NA

CDR3nt: TGTGCCAGCAGCTCCGGGGTGGGGACTAATGAAAAACTGTTTTTT
CDR3aa: CASSSGVGTNEKLFF
abundance: NA
v_gene: TRBV6-5
j_gene: TRBJ1-4
d_gene: NA

CDR3nt: TGTGCCAGCAGTGAGTTTCGGGGGGCCACTGAAGCTTTCTTT
CDR3aa: CASSEFRGATEAFF
abundance: NA
v_gene: TRBV6-1
j_gene: TRBJ1-1
d_gene: NA

CDR3nt: TGTGCCAGCAGCCCCTTAACAGTTCCCTCCTACGAGCAGTACTTC
CDR3aa: CASSPLTVPSYEQYF
abundance: NA
v_gene: TRBV7-2
j_gene: TRBJ2-7
d_gene: NA

CDR3nt: TGTGCCTGGAGTGGGGTGCCGGGGACTAATGAAAAACTGTTTTTT
CDR3aa: CAWSGVPGTNEKLFF
abundance: NA
v_gene: TRBV30
j_gene: TRBJ1-4
d_gene: NA

CDR3nt: TGTGCCAGTAGTATTCCCCAGGTCTCCACTGAAGCTTTCTTT
CDR3aa: CASSIPQVSTEAFF
abundance: NA
v_gene: TRBV19
j_gene: TRBJ1-1
d_gene: NA

CDR3nt: TGTGCCAGCAGCCGGGCGCGGGGTGAAAAACTGTTTTTT
CDR3aa: CASSRARGEKLFF
abundance: NA
v_gene: TRBV7-3
j_gene: TRBJ1-4
d_gene: NA

CDR3nt: TGTGCCAGCAGCCCCGCAGGGGGAGTGGGTCAGCCCCAGCATTTT
CDR3aa: CASSPAGGVGQPQHF
abundance: NA
v_gene: TRBV6-6
j_gene: TRBJ1-5
d_gene: TRBD1

CDR3nt: TGTGCCAGCAGCGTAGGGGACACTAGCTATGGCTACACCTTC
CDR3aa: CASSVGDTSYGYTF
abundance: few
v_gene: TRBV9
j_gene: TRBJ1-2
d_gene: NA

CDR3nt: TGTGCCTGGAGTCGACCGGGACAGGTCTGGACTGAAGCTTTCTTT
CDR3aa: CAWSRPGQVWTEAFF
abundance: NA
v_gene: TRBV30
j_gene: TRBJ1-1
d_gene: TRBD1

CDR3nt: TGTGCCCTGAGGGGGGGCTCCTATAATTCACCCCTCCACTTT
CDR3aa: CALRGGSYNSPLHF
abundance: NA
v_gene: TRBV21-1
j_gene: TRBJ1-6
d_gene: NA

CDR3nt: TGTGCCAGCAGTACAGGGGGTAACACTGAAGCTTTCTTT
CDR3aa: CASSTGGNTEAFF
abundance: NA
v_gene: TRBV27
j_gene: TRBJ1-1
d_gene: TRBD1